This T cell receptor beta chain is drawn from a study of TIL therapy for anti-PD-1-resistant metastatic lung cancer. Across the study: Tumors were harvested before any PD-1/PD-L1 blockade. Whole-study results and caveats: The cohort had more treatment-naive, never-smoker and oncogene-addicted patients than typical. After infusion, TIL clonotypes partly replaced peripheral T cells and declined over months.

Time point denoted: pre-treatment sample, taken before nivolumab and TIL therapy. This clone was observed a handful of times. What it binds is unknown. The libraries were made with immunoSEQ v3. Each library reached around 1.9 million read pairs, or roughly 5-6.5 million at deep level. Clones were sequenced by immunoSEQ multiplex PCR, and TCRdb holds only the in-frame ones, with some missing. The data hold 54,000 or so clones, with about nine tenths observed a single time. The TCR originated in a person aged 30 to 80 with non-small cell lung cancer. The sample in question was blood, obtained at baseline.

Written as DNA, the CDR3 is TGCGCCAGCAGCGACCTGGGACAGAACTACGAGCAGTACTTC. Translating gives CASSDLGQNYEQYF. V is TRBV4-1 and J is TRBJ2-7; 7 bases agree with TRBD1. Trimming cost V 5 bases and J 3 bases; bases outside gene matches: 7. CDR3 size: 14 residues. CDR1 and CDR2 (germline): MGHRA, YSYEKL.